The 26 T cell receptor beta chains listed next were all sequenced from one sample in a study of T cell repertoires in cytomegalovirus infection. TCRdb re-called the reads through MiXCR, storing one row per CDR3 protein. The sample has around 740,000 distinct CDR3 sequences; 35% to 45% are singletons. The material sequenced was PBMCs. The origin of the receptors is a human donor in good health (CMV status not recorded). Some clones in this sample may be carry-over from other donors' samples.

The chain is built from TRBV28 and TRBJ2-2, with 8 bases identical to TRBD1. The CDR3 covers 13 residues. The germline gives CDR1 MDHEN, CDR2 SYDVKM. The J segment lost 7 bases and the V segment lost 10 bases, leaving 8 bases of the junction unmatched. The CDR3 DNA is TGTGCCAATCAGAACAGGGGGGACGGGGAGCTGTTTTTT. This gives the protein CANQNRGDGELFF.

This clonotype was detected only a few times. The chain combines TRBV5-1 with TRBJ1-3; D not resolved. The CDR3 runs 14 residues. Trimming stripped 4 bases from V and 7 bases from J, with 15 bases between. CDR1 is SGHRS and CDR2 is YFSETQ in the germline V gene. In nucleotides, the CDR3 is TGCGCCAGCAGCATGGAAGGCAGAGGGAACACCATATATTTT. Residues: CASSMEGRGNTIYF.

This clonotype was seen ten or more times. The chain couples TRBV7-2 to TRBJ2-3; D ambiguous. The V gene's germline CDR1 is SGHTA and CDR2 FQGNSA. V shed 5 bases and J shed 5 bases, with 8 bases lying between them. This CDR3 is 12 amino acids long. The CDR3 loop is CASSNYLDTQYF. CDR3 DNA: TGTGCCAGCAGCAACTACCTAGATACGCAGTATTTT.

A remark on this clonotype: Because it lacks the conserved phenylalanine or tryptophan at the end, this CDR3 is likely a read error. V is TRBV6-1 and J is TRBJ2-5; possible D gene TRBD1, 6 bases. The CDR3 contains 14 residues. Trimming pared 6 bases from V and 0 bases from J, leaving 11 bases between. Germline V gene data show CDR1 as MNHNS and CDR2 as SASEGT. Here the CDR3 reads CASRTGTNQETQYV. The CDR3 DNA reads as TGTGCCAGCAGAACCGGGACAAACCAAGAGACCCAGTACGTC.

Only a few counts were recorded for this clonotype. This rearrangement joins TRBV30 to TRBJ1-6; D is ambiguous. Germline loops: CDR1 GTSNPN, CDR2 SVGIG (reference sequence). The CDR3 loop spans 14 amino acids. Between the trimmed V and J ends, which lost 4 bases and 10 bases, there was a span of 17 bases. The CDR3 DNA sequence: TGTGCCTGGACCAGACTTTCCCTGGGGTCACCCCTCCACTTT. Encoded protein: CAWTRLSLGSPLHF.

A few counts support this clonotype. This sequence joins TRBV7-9 and TRBJ1-2; D is ambiguous. The CDR3 contains 15 residues. Germline V lookup: CDR1 SEHNR, CDR2 FQNEAQ (reference sequence). Trimming took off 4 bases at V and 3 bases at J, with 15 bases between the two ends. The DNA for the CDR3 is TGTGCCAGCAGCTCCCCGTCCGGAGTGTACTATGGCTACACCTTC. Translated, it gives CASSSPSGVYYGYTF.

This sequence joins TRBV5-4 and TRBJ2-5, with D maybe TRBD1 (6 bases). Looked up from germline, CDR1 is SGHNT and CDR2 is YYREEE (reference sequence). Between the trimmed V and J ends, which lost 4 bases and 3 bases, there was a span of 10 bases. CDR3 size: 13 residues. CDR3 region: CASSVHREETQYF. The CDR3 nucleotides read TGTGCCAGCAGCGTGCACAGGGAAGAGACCCAGTACTTC.

A word on this clonotype: The junction departs from the called germline gene at one end, perhaps through a read error. The chain has TRBV23-1 and TRBJ2-5, with TRBD2 matching 8 bases. TRBV23-1 is known as an ORF, though its function is uncertain. The CDR3 has 15 residues. The CDR3 DNA is TGCGCCAGCACCCGGGGGGGTTGGCGTCAAGAGACCAAGTACTTC. This gives the protein CASTRGGWRQETKYF.

The chain couples TRBV7-6 to TRBJ1-1, with D unclear. From germline, CDR1 is SGHVS and CDR2 FNYEAQ. This CDR3 has 13 amino acids. The V end lost 9 bases, the J end lost 4 bases, and 15 bases lay between the germline ends. For the CDR3, the DNA is TGTGCCAGAAGTCATTTTACGGGCACTGAAGCTTTCTTT. Its protein is CARSHFTGTEAFF. Supplemented by reference TRBV7-6 and TRBJ1-1, the full variable domain reads GAGVSQSPRYKVTKRGQDVALRCDPISGHVSLYWYRQALGQGPEFLTYFNYEAQQDKSGLPNDRFSAERPEGSISTLTIQRTEQRDSAMYRCARSHFTGTEAFFGQGTRLTVV.

The chain is built from TRBV20-1 and TRBJ1-1; D possibly corresponds to TRBD1 (6 bases). Looked up from germline, CDR1 is DFQATT and CDR2 is SNEGSKA (reference sequence). The CDR3 is 15 residues long. V lost 3 bases, J lost 0 bases, and 14 bases lay in between. Written as DNA, the CDR3 is TGCAGTGCTAGTTCGGGGGCCCGGATGAACACTGAAGCTTTCTTT. Translated, it gives CSASSGARMNTEAFF.

The CDR3, as DNA: TGTGCCAGCCGGAGGGAGGGCTATAATTCACCCCTCCACTTT. It codes for CASRREGYNSPLHF. The chain has TRBV7-9 and TRBJ1-6; no clear D. Germline V gene sequence: CDR1 SEHNR, CDR2 FQNEAQ (reference sequence). V lost 8 bases and J 3 bases, leaving 11 bases between the germline ends. The CDR3 runs 14 residues.

Points on this clonotype: The junction departs from the called germline gene at one end, perhaps through a read error. The chain links TRBV6-5 to TRBJ2-2; TRBD1 agrees at 8 bases. Germline CDR1 and CDR2: MNHEY and SVGAGI. The CDR3 loop spans 17 amino acids. CDR3 DNA: TGTGCCCGCAGTTACGGAGTCGGGACAGGTCGCACCGGGGAGCTGTTTTTT. Residues: CARSYGVGTGRTGELFF.

The rearrangement uses TRBV12-3 or TRBV12-4 and TRBJ1-3; tentative D call: TRBD1 (6 bases). CDR3 length equals 16 residues. The V end lost 3 bases, the J end lost 1 base, and 13 bases lay between the germline ends. CDR3 nucleotide sequence: TGTGCCAGCAGTTTCTCGGGGGCGACATCTGGAAACACCATATATTTT. Protein: CASSFSGATSGNTIYF.

The rearrangement uses TRBV3-1 and TRBJ2-1; D uncertain. This CDR3 region has 15 residues. The germline CDR1 and CDR2 sequences are LGHDT and YNNKEL (reference sequence). V lost 5 bases to trimming and J lost 5 bases, with 16 bases between them. The CDR3 region is CASSRLGPLDNEQFF. CDR3 sequence (DNA): TGTGCCAGCAGCAGACTGGGCCCGTTAGACAATGAGCAGTTCTTC.

The chain's CDR3 is CASSGGQGASSGNTIYF. The CDR3 DNA reads TGCGCCAGCAGCGGGGGACAGGGGGCCTCCTCTGGAAACACCATATATTTT. The chain is built from TRBV5-1 and TRBJ1-3; 12 bases line up with TRBD1. Trimming cost V 4 bases and J 0 bases; bases outside gene matches: 5. The CDR3 has 17 amino acids. The V gene's germline CDR1 is SGHRS and CDR2 YFSETQ.

This chain connects TRBV7-2 to TRBJ2-1; 8 nucleotides line up with TRBD2. Per germline, CDR1 SGHTA and CDR2 FQGNSA. The length of the CDR3 is 18 residues. The V segment lost 7 bases and the J segment 2 bases; nucleotides outside the gene matches: 16. This chain's CDR3 is CASNKRGGLAGTYNEQFF. The DNA for the CDR3 is TGTGCCAGCAACAAAAGAGGCGGACTAGCCGGTACCTACAATGAGCAGTTCTTC.

As for this clonotype: One end of the junction does not line up with germline, which may come from a read error. The chain links TRBV7-2 to TRBJ2-7; D might be TRBD2 (6 bases). The CDR3 totals 15 residues. CDR1 and CDR2 from the germline V gene are SGHTA and FQGNSA. CDR3: CARSLEAGIPYEQYF. The CDR3, as DNA: TGTGCCAGAAGCTTAGAGGCGGGAATCCCTTACGAGCAGTACTTC.

V usage is TRBV19 and J usage is TRBJ2-5; D not resolved. Germline V gene lookup returns CDR1 LNHDA and CDR2 SQIVND (reference sequence). The CDR3 spans 15 residues. Between the trimmed V and J ends, which lost 1 base and 3 bases, there was a span of 12 bases. The chain's CDR3 is CASSIGFDGEETQYF. As DNA, the CDR3 is TGTGCCAGTAGTATAGGCTTCGACGGAGAAGAGACCCAGTACTTC. The full variable domain, rest sourced from reference TRBV19 and TRBJ2-5, is DGGITQSPKYLFRKEGQNVTLSCEQNLNHDAMYWYRQDPGQGLRLIYYSQIVNDFQKGDIAEGYSVSREKKESFPLTVTSAQKNPTAFYLCASSIGFDGEETQYFGPGTRLLVL.

This clonotype was seen more than once but under ten times. The chain employs TRBV12-3 or TRBV12-4 and TRBJ1-2; possible D gene TRBD1, 5 bases. V dropped 7 bases and J dropped 8 bases, with 17 bases sitting between them. The CDR3 runs to 13 residues. For the CDR3, the DNA is TGTGCCAGCACCGATGACAGCCTCCCGGGCTACACCTTC. Its protein is CASTDDSLPGYTF.

This clonotype was seen once. J is TRBJ2-1 and V is TRBV5-1, with TRBD2 identical over 8 bases. CDR1 SGHRS and CDR2 YFSETQ come from the germline V gene. V shed 4 bases and J 4 bases; nucleotides not matched to a gene: 7. The CDR3 length is 15 residues. The CDR3 loop reads CASSPSSGQYNEQFF. CDR3 coding DNA: TGCGCCAGCAGCCCTTCTAGCGGGCAATACAATGAGCAGTTCTTC.

The V and J genes are TRBV9 and TRBJ1-5; 7 nucleotides align to TRBD1. V shed 9 bases and J 5 bases; nucleotides not matched to a gene: 11. CDR1 and CDR2 from the germline V gene are SGDLS and YYNGEE. This CDR3 has 14 amino acids. In DNA form, the CDR3 reads TGTGCCATTACAGGGGAAGAGGTAGATCAGCCCCAGCATTTT. Protein sequence: CAITGEEVDQPQHF. The variable domain in full, completed from reference TRBV9 and TRBJ1-5, reads DSGVTQTPKHLITATGQRVTLRCSPRSGDLSVYWYQQSLDQGLQFLIQYYNGEERAKGNILERFSAQQFPDLHSELNLSSLELGDSALYFCAITGEEVDQPQHFGDGTRLSIL.

The chain uses TRBV28 and TRBJ2-5; tentatively, D is TRBD1 (6 bases). The CDR3 is 15 residues long. Trimming shortened V by 8 bases and J by 4 bases, and 20 bases separated the two germline ends. Germline-derived CDR1 and CDR2 are MDHEN and SYDVKM. CDR3 sequence (DNA): TGTGCCAGCGGTCAAGGGCAGGGGTTCGGAGAGACCCAGTACTTC. This codes for CASGQGQGFGETQYF.

In its sample, this clonotype was seen a few times. This chain connects TRBV28 to TRBJ1-5, with D tentatively TRBD1 (5 bases). This CDR3 is built from 15 residues. The V and J ends lost 5 bases and 3 bases respectively, with 14 bases between them. Germline V lookup: CDR1 MDHEN, CDR2 SYDVKM. As DNA, the CDR3 is TGTGCCAGCAGTAGCCCGGGACGGACCAATCAGCCCCAGCATTTT. It specifies CASSSPGRTNQPQHF.

Ten or more counts support this clonotype. This sequence joins TRBV4-1 and TRBJ1-2; D might be TRBD1 (5 bases). Germline V CDR1 and CDR2: MGHRA, YSYEKL. The CDR3 loop spans 13 amino acids. With 1 base removed from V and 5 bases from J, the gap between germline ends came to 8 bases. CDR3 protein: CASSQGGPYGYTF. CDR3 DNA: TGCGCCAGCAGCCAAGGGGGCCCGTATGGCTACACCTTC.

As for this clonotype: A much bigger clone sits one base away, suggesting this may be a read error. No conserved phenylalanine or tryptophan is present at the end of the CDR3, so a read error is the likely explanation. The chain carries TRBV10-3 and TRBJ2-1, with D perhaps TRBD2 (6 bases). V was trimmed by 4 bases and J by 3 bases, leaving 10 bases between them. Germline V gene data show CDR1 as ENHRY and CDR2 as SYGVKD. The CDR3 runs to 14 residues. CDR3 DNA: TGTGCCATCAGTGGGACGGGAGACTACAATGAGCAGTTCTCC. It translates to CAISGTGDYNEQFS.

This clonotype has at least ten counts. This chain connects TRBV7-9 to TRBJ1-4; no reliable D call. Trimming pared 1 base from V and 5 bases from J, leaving 17 bases between. The germline V gene encodes CDR1 SEHNR and CDR2 FQNEAQ (reference sequence). The CDR3 runs 17 residues. CDR3 residues: CASSLGATQKTNEKLFF. For the CDR3, the DNA is TGTGCCAGCAGCTTAGGGGCCACACAGAAGACGAATGAAAAACTGTTTTTT.